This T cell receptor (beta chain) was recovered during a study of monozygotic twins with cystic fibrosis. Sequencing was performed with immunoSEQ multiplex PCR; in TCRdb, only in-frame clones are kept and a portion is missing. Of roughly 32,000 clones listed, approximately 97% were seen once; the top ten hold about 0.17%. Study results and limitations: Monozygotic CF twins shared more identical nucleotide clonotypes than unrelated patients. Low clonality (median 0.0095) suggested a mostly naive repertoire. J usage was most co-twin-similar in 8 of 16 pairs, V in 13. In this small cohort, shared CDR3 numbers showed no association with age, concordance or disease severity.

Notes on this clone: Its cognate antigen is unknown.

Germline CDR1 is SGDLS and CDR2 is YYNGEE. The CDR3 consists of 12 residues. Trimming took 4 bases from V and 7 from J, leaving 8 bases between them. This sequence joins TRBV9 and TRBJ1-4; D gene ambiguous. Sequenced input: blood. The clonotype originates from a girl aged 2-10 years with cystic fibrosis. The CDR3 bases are TGTGCCAGCAGCCTCAGCGGTGAAAAACTGTTTTTT. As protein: CASSLSGEKLFF.